This record concerns one T cell receptor beta chain sequence. Its antigen is not identified. The identical CDR3 is also encoded by other nucleotide sequences in the sample. This record belongs to a study of cytomegalovirus exposure and HLA in healthy donors. It was with 60 Vbeta and 13 Jbeta primers that the PCR ran. Only in-frame clones appear in the TCRdb table, and some are missing; sequencing was by immunoSEQ multiplex PCR. Seen here are over 120,000 clones, 75% to 85% observed once, and the top ten hold 2.4%. Study-level points and caveats: Researchers catalogued over 150 TCR beta chains as cytomegalovirus-associated. When presence/absence was analysed, sequencing depth was taken to be roughly uniform across donors. An analysis done earlier found most TCR beta V segments productive about 87% or about 30% of the time.

Germline V gives CDR1 SGHRS, CDR2 YFSETQ. The CDR3 sequence is 14 residues long. V lost 5 bases and J 0 bases, leaving 10 bases between the germline ends. This TCR derives from a man aged 45-65 years in good health and CMV-seronegative. Sample: PBMCs. This chain joins TRBV5-1 and TRBJ2-3; tentatively, D is TRBD2 (6 bases). DNA of the CDR3: TGCGCCAGCAGGCGGGACCGGAGCACAGATACGCAGTATTTT. Translating gives CASRRDRSTDTQYF.